The rows below give T cell receptor beta chains drawn from one sample of a study of blood T cells in healthy people across ages. From the 5' RACE reads, TCRdb called clonotypes with MiXCR, one entry per CDR3 protein. The table records hundreds of thousands of distinct CDR3 sequences, about 26% of them present only once. This sample was shared with a second study, whose subject was T cells of mothers and their children.

Sequenced material: blood. These receptors came from a boy between 2 and 10 years old in good health. The CDR3 runs from the conserved cysteine through the conserved F or W. The D gene is left open where the match is weak. Clone size is stated in some rows and not others, as once, few, many or a class when expanded.

d_call,j_call,v_call,clone_size,cdr3_aa,cdr3_nt
.,TRBJ2-1,TRBV7-8,few,CASSLSVSTGGEEEQFF,TGTGCCAGCAGCTTATCGGTTTCGACCGGGGGAGAGGAAGAGCAGTTCTTC
.,TRBJ2-7,TRBV6-2/TRBV6-3,.,CASSYFSNEQYF,TGTGCCAGCAGTTATTTCTCGAACGAGCAGTACTTC
.,TRBJ2-2,TRBV24-1,.,CATSRQGGTGELFF,TGTGCCACCAGTCGACAGGGAGGCACCGGGGAGCTGTTTTTT
TRBD2,TRBJ2-7,TRBV7-8,.,CASSLWTGPSGRFNYEQYF,TGTGCCAGCAGCTTATGGACAGGCCCGAGCGGGAGGTTTAACTACGAGCAGTACTTC
.,TRBJ2-6,TRBV15,few,CATSRVDLRDFLRGANVLTF,TGTGCCACCAGCAGAGTAGACCTCCGGGACTTCTTAAGGGGGGCCAACGTCCTGACTTTC
.,TRBJ2-5,TRBV5-1,many,CASSLVSGQETQYF,TGTGCCAGCAGCTTAGTATCGGGACAAGAGACCCAGTACTTC
.,TRBJ1-6,TRBV27,few,CASSLEVQGGPLHF,TGTGCCAGCAGTTTAGAGGTCCAGGGCGGACCCCTCCACTTT
.,TRBJ1-2,TRBV6-6,few,CASSYSQGANYGYTF,TGTGCCAGCAGTTACTCCCAGGGAGCTAACTATGGCTACACCTTC
.,TRBJ2-5,TRBV29-1,few,CSVEDLEVQETQYF,TGCAGCGTTGAAGATCTCGAGGTTCAAGAGACCCAGTACTTC
.,TRBJ2-2,TRBV29-1,few,CSVAFYTGELFF,TGCAGCGTTGCCTTCTACACCGGGGAGCTGTTTTTT
.,TRBJ1-2,TRBV20-1,.,CSALVGHDYGYTF,TGCAGTGCCCTCGTAGGACACGACTATGGCTACACCTTC
.,TRBJ1-3,TRBV12-5,few,CAGNTIYF,TGTGCCGGAAACACCATATATTTT
TRBD2,TRBJ2-5,TRBV9,.,CASSESLAETQYF,TGTGCCAGCAGCGAGTCACTAGCGGAGACCCAGTACTTC
.,TRBJ2-2,TRBV7-9,many,CASSFQIITGELFF,TGTGCCAGCAGTTTCCAGATTATCACCGGGGAGCTGTTTTTT